This T cell receptor (beta chain) was recovered during a study of Ad26.COV2.S vaccination and SARS-CoV-2 variants (dated by TCRdb to the early 2020s). As for the study more broadly: Donors in the vaccine arm were drawn from COV1001, a multicentre, randomized, double-blind, placebo-controlled phase I-IIa trial testing Ad26.COV2.S in healthy adults. TCRbeta repertoire sequencing was used to assess the specificity and breadth of SARS-CoV-2-reactive T cell receptors after Ad26.COV2.S vaccination. Trial participants were randomized into five groups of five: low-dose or high-dose Ad26.COV2.S given once or twice, or placebo on both occasions. A total of around 32 samples were included in the TCR-sequenced set, comprising about 20 Ad26.COV2.S vaccine recipients, 5 placebo recipients and 8 SARS-CoV-2 convalescent individuals. Ad26.COV2.S was given intramuscularly at 5x10^10 or 1x10^11 viral particles, as a single shot or as two shots 56 days apart. Blinding of investigators to trial group allocation was maintained during experiments and outcome assessment.

The investigation overall reported the following: Ad26.COV2.S recipients had higher spike-specific TCR breadth than placebo recipients (P = 0.0014). Vaccine and placebo recipients had comparable non-spike TCR breadth, which fits with the vaccine containing only spike. After vaccination, substantial breadth of spike-specific CD8+ and CD4+ T cell responses was reported. The study was not powered to compare responses between vaccine doses or regimens. The authors noted that the TCR breadth and depth analyses may have underestimated total T cell responses.

Sample treatment or condition, as interpreted from the label and publication: around 19 received Ad26.COV2.S at low or high dose, single or two shots; about five received placebo; per-sample allocation not given. For vaccine and placebo recipients, the sequenced repertoires came from samples collected on day 63 after the first injection. Cohort 1b enrolled some 25 adults aged 18-55 years at a single site in Boston, USA, between 29 July and 7 August 2020. As a vaccine, Ad26.COV2.S was a replication-incompetent adenovirus type 26 vector that expressed a prefusion-stabilized SARS-CoV-2 spike protein derived from the original Wuhan strain. The germline V gene specifies MGHRA as CDR1 and YSYEKL as CDR2. Relative to germline, V is missing 1 base and J is missing 5 bases, with 4 bases of the junction outside any gene match. The CDR3 runs 14 residues from the cysteine to the phenylalanine. Only the CDR3 region is kept as DNA, spanning 42 bases read in frame from base 1.

This clone occurred a few times. It lacks a known antigen. It has no much larger one-base neighbor in the sample; base qualities were not kept. TCRbeta CDR3 regions were sequenced with the immunoSEQ Assay. After extraction, genomic DNA underwent amplification by bias-controlled multiplex PCR, followed by high-throughput sequencing. Per the source publication's procedure: Collapsing and filtering of sequences were performed to quantify the absolute abundance of each unique TCRbeta CDR3 region. T cell fraction was estimated by normalizing TCRbeta template counts to usable DNA, which was measured by amplifying reference genes present in all nucleated cells. Repertoire TCRs were annotated as SARS-CoV-2-specific by exact matching of V gene, CDR3 amino acid sequence and J gene to a known reactive TCR set. The reference SARS-CoV-2 TCR set came from MIRA and was filtered for enrichment in COVID-19-positive ImmuneCODE repertoires, removing public or cross-reactive TCRs. Based on the MIRA antigens, annotated TCRs were further analysed at the level of specific ORF or position within ORF. Breadth was defined as the number of annotated unique rearrangements divided by the total number of unique productive rearrangements, and depth was defined as the summed frequency of the annotated unique rearrangements. Two-sided Wilcoxon rank-sum tests were used to compare TCR breadth between groups. TCRdb holds this immuneACCESS table with in-frame rearrangements only. Some clones are missing; in checked studies, unresolved V genes explain under half, and the rest has no known cause. V and J calls and clone size are copied from that table; D and trimming were computed from the DNA. The sample table holds some 410,000 clones, of which around 92% were seen once. About 1.7% of the sample rests with the top ten.

The sequence was obtained from a person aged 18-60 years who received the Ad26.COV2.S COVID-19 vaccine or a placebo. The receptor chain draws on TRBV4-1 and TRBJ1-1; the junction holds 7 bases that match TRBD1. Sequencing was performed on peripheral blood, taken in a trial of Ad26.COV2.S vaccine versus placebo. The encoded CDR3 is CASSQGRGRTEAFF. DNA sequence: TGCGCCAGCAGCCAAGGGAGGGGGCGAACTGAAGCTTTCTTT.